The 27 T cell receptor beta chains given below trace back to one sample, sequenced in a study of cytomegalovirus exposure and HLA in healthy donors. The primer mix had 60 Vbeta and 13 Jbeta primers. The assay was immunoSEQ multiplex PCR, and TCRdb's table has in-frame clones only and misses some. Recorded for this sample: about 58,000 clones. Sequencing input: PBMCs. These receptors came from a male donor in good health and CMV-seronegative.

The chain has TRBV30 and TRBJ2-1; a possible D gene is TRBD1 (6 bases). The CDR3 has 17 amino acids. V lost 1 base, J lost 8 bases, and 24 bases lay in between. Germline V gene sequence: CDR1 GTSNPN, CDR2 SVGIG (reference sequence). The CDR3 sequence: CAWSAPGWGPSWHEQFF. The DNA of the CDR3 is TGTGCCTGGAGTGCCCCAGGGTGGGGGCCCAGCTGGCATGAGCAGTTCTTC. The whole variable domain, remainder taken from reference TRBV30 and TRBJ2-1, is SQTIHQWPATLVQPVGSPLSLECTVEGTSNPNLYWYRQAAGRGLQLLFYSVGIGQISSEVPQNLSASRPQDRQFILSSKKLLLSDSGFYLCAWSAPGWGPSWHEQFFGPGTRLTVL.

This chain links TRBV19 with TRBJ2-6; 7 bases are a match to TRBD1. This CDR3 contains 16 residues. Germline trimming cut 6 bases from V and 0 bases from J; bases unmatched to any gene: 5. From germline, CDR1 is LNHDA and CDR2 SQIVND (reference sequence). CDR3 loop: CASSRDRSSGANVLTF. The CDR3 DNA is TGTGCCAGTAGCCGGGACAGAAGCTCTGGGGCCAACGTCCTGACTTTC.

This chain uses TRBV7-6 with TRBJ2-3, with TRBD2 matching over 10 bases. V lost 5 bases and J lost 4; bases outside the gene matches: 15. Germline V gives CDR1 SGHVS, CDR2 FNYEAQ. There are 18 residues in the CDR3. Here the CDR3 reads CASSEGSLAGVVSDTQYF. The CDR3 DNA reads as TGTGCCAGCAGCGAAGGTAGTCTAGCGGGAGTAGTATCAGATACGCAGTATTTT.

The DNA for the CDR3 is TGCGCCAGCAGCCCTCTAGCGGGGGGTTCCTACGAGCAGTACTTC. Amino acid sequence: CASSPLAGGSYEQYF. The chain has TRBV5-1 and TRBJ2-5; 11 nucleotides agree with TRBD2. The J call may be incorrect, as the DNA end agrees better with TRBJ2-7. The CDR3 is made up of 15 amino acids. Germline assignment: CDR1 SGHRS and CDR2 YFSETQ.

The chain uses TRBV9 and TRBJ1-3, with 7 bases lining up with TRBD1. The germline gives CDR1 SGDLS, CDR2 YYNGEE. The CDR3 covers 16 residues. Trimming at V came to 0 bases and at J to 1 base, leaving 4 bases not matched to a gene. This CDR3 is CASSVAGGPSGNTIYF. CDR3 nucleotide sequence: TGTGCCAGCAGCGTAGCAGGGGGTCCTTCTGGAAACACCATATATTTT.

J is TRBJ2-5 and V is TRBV5-8; the match to TRBD2 covers 11 bases. Trimming took 4 bases from V and 0 from J; bases not matched to a gene: 5. The CDR3 is 16 amino acids. Germline V gives CDR1 SGHTS, CDR2 YDEGEE. CDR3 sequence: CASSPGTSGYQETQYF. Here the CDR3 DNA reads TGTGCCAGCAGCCCAGGGACTAGCGGTTACCAAGAGACCCAGTACTTC.

The chain couples TRBV30 to TRBJ2-7, with 13 positions matching TRBD2. After removal of 2 bases from V and 3 bases from J, the junction contained 13 bases not matched to a gene. There are 18 residues in the CDR3. Germline values: CDR1 GTSNPN, CDR2 SVGIG (reference sequence). CDR3 loop: CAWSPLRTSGSKVYEQYF. The CDR3 coding sequence is TGTGCCTGGAGTCCTCTCCGGACTAGCGGGAGTAAAGTCTACGAGCAGTACTTC.

This chain joins TRBV18 and TRBJ2-7, with 8 bases matching TRBD1. CDR1 and CDR2 (germline): KGHSH, LQKENI. The ends lost 3 bases at V and 3 bases at J; junction bases unmatched: 10. The CDR3 has 16 residues. CDR3 in DNA: TGTGCCAGCTCACCCTACAGACCTGGACAGGGCTACGAGCAGTACTTC. Its protein product is CASSPYRPGQGYEQYF.

The J gene is TRBJ1-2, the V gene TRBV4-1; tentative D call: TRBD1 (5 bases). This CDR3 is built from 14 residues. CDR1 and CDR2 from the germline V gene are MGHRA and YSYEKL. Trimming took 7 bases from V and 4 from J, leaving 16 bases between them. In DNA form, the CDR3 reads TGCGCCAGCACCCCTTTCGGGGGTACCTATGGCTACACCTTC. Translation: CASTPFGGTYGYTF.

The chain joins TRBV5-1 to TRBJ2-1; 12 nucleotides line up with TRBD2. The CDR3 is 15 residues long. The germline CDR1 and CDR2 sequences are SGHRS and YFSETQ. After removal of 5 bases from V and 4 bases from J, the junction contained 4 bases not matched to a gene. In nucleotides, the CDR3 is TGCGCCAGCAGTTCGACTAGCGGGAGTTACAATGAGCAGTTCTTC. Translated, it gives CASSSTSGSYNEQFF.

The chain links TRBV5-1 to TRBJ2-7; 7 bases are a match to TRBD1. The CDR3 loop spans 14 amino acids. V lost 4 bases, J lost 2 bases, and 6 bases stayed unmatched. The germline gives CDR1 SGHRS, CDR2 YFSETQ. CDR3 in amino acids: CASSTGDIAYEQYF. The CDR3 nucleotides are TGCGCCAGCAGCACAGGGGACATTGCCTACGAGCAGTACTTC. The variable domain in full, with the rest retrieved from reference TRBV5-1 and TRBJ2-7, is KAGVTQTPRYLIKTRGQQVTLSCSPISGHRSVSWYQQTPGQGLQFLFEYFSETQRNKGNFPGRFSGRQFSNSRSEMNVSTLELGDSALYLCASSTGDIAYEQYFGPGTRLTVT.

The gene calls are TRBV28 and TRBJ2-5; 7 bases are shared with TRBD1. The DNA matches TRBJ2-7 better at its end, which makes the J call doubtful. The CDR3 spans 14 residues. Germline CDR1 is MDHEN and CDR2 is SYDVKM. The CDR3 sequence is CASNRRDSTYEQYF. The CDR3 region has the DNA TGTGCCAGCAATCGACGGGACAGCACCTACGAGCAGTACTTC.

This chain connects TRBV5-1 to TRBJ2-5; D gene uncertain. The J call may be incorrect, as the DNA end agrees better with TRBJ2-7. The CDR3 has 14 residues. Germline CDR1 is SGHRS and CDR2 is YFSETQ. The CDR3 loop is CASSSDTYSYEQYF. CDR3 nucleotide sequence: TGCGCCAGCAGCTCTGACACGTACTCCTACGAGCAGTACTTC.

The J gene is TRBJ2-7, the V gene TRBV6-1; 8 nucleotides match TRBD2. This CDR3 contains 14 residues. Germline trimming cut 7 bases from V and 0 bases from J; bases unmatched to any gene: 5. Germline CDR1 and CDR2: MNHNS and SASEGT. The CDR3 sequence: CASTDSGTSYEQYF. Here the CDR3 DNA reads TGTGCCAGCACTGATAGCGGGACCTCCTACGAGCAGTACTTC.

The rearrangement uses TRBV10-3 and TRBJ2-1; D is possibly TRBD2 (6 bases). CDR3 length equals 15 residues. V dropped 7 bases and J dropped 12 bases, with 25 bases sitting between them. Per the germline V gene, CDR1 is ENHRY and CDR2 is SYGVKD. The CDR3 bases are TGTGCCATCACTCCCGATCCAGGACTAACCGGAGGGCAGTTCTTC. It yields the protein CAITPDPGLTGGQFF.

The rearrangement joins TRBV10-3 to TRBJ1-5; TRBD1 is a possible D gene (6 bases). The germline V gene has CDR1 ENHRY and CDR2 SYGVKD. V was cut by 6 bases and J by 0 bases, with 12 bases left in between. This CDR3 region has 15 residues. CDR3 nucleotides: TGTGCCATCAGAGACGAAGGGGGTAGCAATCAGCCCCAGCATTTT. This translates into CAIRDEGGSNQPQHF.

V usage is TRBV9 and J usage is TRBJ2-5; D gene ambiguous. CDR1 is SGDLS and CDR2 is YYNGEE in the germline V gene. The CDR3 runs to 13 residues. V lost 0 bases to trimming and J lost 5 bases, with 8 bases between them. Here the CDR3 DNA reads TGTGCCAGCAGCGTAGGAGGTTTGGAGACCCAGTACTTC. Protein sequence: CASSVGGLETQYF.

V and J are TRBV29-1 and TRBJ2-7; 10 nucleotides line up with TRBD1. This CDR3 region has 13 residues. Germline CDR1 reads SQVTM; CDR2 reads ANQGSEA. Losses at the gene ends were 4 bases for V and 2 bases for J; bases not matched to a gene: 2. Written as DNA, the CDR3 is TGCAGCGTTGTAGGGACAGGGGCCTACGAGCAGTACTTC. It yields the protein CSVVGTGAYEQYF.

A remark on this clone: One end of the junction fails to match germline, which may point to a read error. This chain uses TRBV6-1 with TRBJ1-6; D unresolved. CDR1 and CDR2 (germline): MNHNS, SASEGT. The CDR3 consists of 13 residues. The chain's CDR3 is CASSNKGSSPLHF. CDR3 sequence (DNA): TGTGCCAGCAGCAATAAAGGGAGTTCACCCCTACACTTT.

This CDR3 is CASSPGFLTNYGYTF. The DNA of the CDR3 is TGTGCCAGCAGCCCGGGGTTCCTAACAAACTATGGCTACACCTTC. This chain joins TRBV28 and TRBJ1-2; D gene uncertain. Germline V CDR1 and CDR2: MDHEN, SYDVKM. Trimming removed 6 bases at V and 2 bases at J, with 16 bases between. The CDR3 extends over 15 amino acids.

This rearrangement joins TRBV19 to TRBJ2-1; D is ambiguous. V dropped 0 bases and J dropped 7 bases, with 4 bases sitting between them. The CDR3 loop spans 12 amino acids. The germline V gene has CDR1 LNHDA and CDR2 SQIVND (reference sequence). CDR3 protein: CASSIERNEQFF. CDR3 coding DNA: TGTGCCAGTAGTATAGAGAGGAATGAGCAGTTCTTC.

The rearrangement links TRBV10-3 to TRBJ1-1, with D maybe TRBD1 (6 bases). The CDR3 runs to 15 residues. Trimming removed 0 bases at V and 6 bases at J, with 14 bases between. Germline-derived CDR1 and CDR2 are ENHRY and SYGVKD. The DNA of the CDR3 is TGTGCCATCAGTGAGTCCCCGACAGGAAGGGCTGAAGCTTTCTTT. Translation gives CAISESPTGRAEAFF.

The chain's CDR3 is CASRLGGQGRERCQPQHF. The CDR3 DNA reads as TGTGCAAGTCGCTTAGGGGGACAGGGTAGGGAGCGTTGTCAGCCCCAGCATTTT. The chain carries TRBV12-2 and TRBJ1-5; the D segment call TRBD1 is taken from the table without a DNA check. TRBV12-2 is labeled a pseudogene. CDR3 length: 18 residues.

The chain has TRBV5-1 and TRBJ2-1; unclear D gene. The V and J ends lost 4 bases and 5 bases respectively, with 10 bases between them. Germline values: CDR1 SGHRS, CDR2 YFSETQ. The CDR3 runs 13 residues. The CDR3 spells CASSLTTDNEQFF. CDR3 sequence (DNA): TGCGCCAGCAGCCTAACAACAGACAATGAGCAGTTCTTC.

The V call is TRBV28, the J call TRBJ2-3; 8 positions agree with TRBD2. This CDR3 comprises 16 residues. In germline, CDR1 is MDHEN, CDR2 SYDVKM. The ends lost 5 bases at V and 8 bases at J; junction bases unmatched: 15. The chain's CDR3 is CASSPAGGGSEGTQYF. The CDR3 DNA sequence: TGTGCCAGCAGTCCCGCCGGCGGGGGGTCCGAGGGTACGCAGTATTTT.

The CDR3 nucleotides read TGTGCCTGGAGTGTTGGCGCGGGGGGGCTTAATGAGCAGTTCTTC. Protein: CAWSVGAGGLNEQFF. The genes are TRBV30 and TRBJ2-1, with 9 bases aligning to TRBD2. This CDR3 is built from 15 residues. The V and J ends lost 0 bases and 7 bases, in that order; junction bases with no gene match: 7. Germline CDR1 and CDR2: GTSNPN and SVGIG (reference sequence).

V usage is TRBV28 and J usage is TRBJ2-2; TRBD2 is a possible D gene (5 bases). Germline-derived CDR1 and CDR2 are MDHEN and SYDVKM. Between the trimmed V and J ends, which lost 11 bases and 4 bases, there was a span of 17 bases. The CDR3 spans 14 residues. The CDR3 region is CASKEGTLTGELFF. The CDR3 nucleotides are TGTGCCTCCAAAGAGGGAACTCTCACCGGGGAGCTGTTTTTT.